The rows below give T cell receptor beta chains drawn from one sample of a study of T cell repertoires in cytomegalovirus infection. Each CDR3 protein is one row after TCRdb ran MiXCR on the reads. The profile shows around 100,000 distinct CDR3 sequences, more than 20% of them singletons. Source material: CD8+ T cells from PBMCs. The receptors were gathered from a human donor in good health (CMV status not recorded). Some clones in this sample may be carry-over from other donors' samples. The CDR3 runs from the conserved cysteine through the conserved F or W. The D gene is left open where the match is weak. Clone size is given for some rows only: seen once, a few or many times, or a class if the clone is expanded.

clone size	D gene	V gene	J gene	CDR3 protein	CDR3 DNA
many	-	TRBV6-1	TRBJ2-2	CASSETGTGELFF	TGTGCCAGCAGTGAAACAGGGACCGGGGAGCTGTTTTTT
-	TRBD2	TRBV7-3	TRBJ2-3	CASSLAGGTTDTQYF	TGTGCCAGCAGCCTAGCGGGGGGGACCACAGATACGCAGTATTTT
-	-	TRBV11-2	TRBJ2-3	CASSLRGGDTQYF	TGTGCCAGCAGCTTACGAGGCGGCGATACGCAGTATTTT
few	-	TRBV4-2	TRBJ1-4	CATLGTGFFEEKLFF	TGTGCCACCCTAGGAACGGGATTCTTTGAAGAAAAACTGTTTTTT
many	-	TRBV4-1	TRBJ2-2	CASSQDAGRGGELFF	TGCGCCAGCAGCCAAGACGCAGGACGCGGCGGGGAGCTGTTTTTT
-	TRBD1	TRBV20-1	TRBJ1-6	CSASGQGSSSYNSPLHF	TGCAGTGCTAGCGGACAGGGGTCCAGCTCCTATAATTCACCCCTCCACTTT
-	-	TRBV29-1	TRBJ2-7	CSVEAGRYEQYF	TGCAGCGTTGAGGCAGGGAGGTACGAGCAGTACTTC
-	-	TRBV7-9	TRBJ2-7	CASSPDSTYEQYF	TGTGCCAGCAGCCCGGACAGTACCTACGAGCAGTACTTC
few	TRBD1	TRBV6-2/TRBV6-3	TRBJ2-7	CASSRGQGADEQYF	TGTGCCAGCAGTCGTGGACAGGGGGCGGACGAGCAGTACTTC
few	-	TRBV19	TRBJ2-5	CASSIRDNSQETQYF	TGTGCCAGTAGTATTCGGGACAACTCACAAGAGACCCAGTACTTC
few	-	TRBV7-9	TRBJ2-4	CASSLELAPSQYF	TGTGCCAGCAGCTTAGAACTAGCCCCAAGCCAGTACTTC
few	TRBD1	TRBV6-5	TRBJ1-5	CASSAGGELQPQHF	TGTGCCAGCAGTGCAGGGGGGGAGCTCCAGCCCCAGCATTTT
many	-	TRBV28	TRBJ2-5	CASRRSSELYQETQYF	TGTGCCAGCCGGAGGTCTAGCGAGCTCTACCAAGAGACCCAGTACTTC
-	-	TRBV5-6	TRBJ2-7	CASSSRGEPPYEQYF	TGTGCCAGCAGCTCCCGTGGGGAACCCCCCTACGAGCAGTACTTC
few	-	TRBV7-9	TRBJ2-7	CASSADSGFYEQYF	TGTGCCAGCAGCGCGGACTCGGGCTTCTACGAGCAGTACTTC
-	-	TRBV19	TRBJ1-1	CASKTRTHQNTEAFF	TGTGCCAGTAAAACGAGGACACATCAGAACACTGAAGCTTTCTTT
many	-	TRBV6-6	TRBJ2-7	CASSPKTATYEQYF	TGTGCCAGCAGTCCGAAGACAGCCACCTACGAGCAGTACTTC
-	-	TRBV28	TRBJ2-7	CASSLAGARYEQYF	TGTGCCAGCAGTTTAGCGGGGGCAAGGTACGAGCAGTACTTC
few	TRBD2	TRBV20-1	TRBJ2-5	CSAPRTSGVQETQYF	TGCAGTGCTCCGAGGACTAGCGGGGTACAAGAGACCCAGTACTTC
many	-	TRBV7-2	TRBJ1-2	CASSLDLGIGTNYGYTF	TGTGCCAGCAGCTTAGATCTCGGGATAGGGACTAACTATGGCTACACCTTC
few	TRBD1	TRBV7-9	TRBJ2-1	CASSPGQGYNEQFF	TGTGCCAGCAGCCCGGGACAGGGTTACAATGAGCAGTTCTTC
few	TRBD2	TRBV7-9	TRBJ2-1	CASSRTSGVTYNEQFF	TGTGCCAGCAGCCGGACTAGCGGGGTTACGTACAATGAGCAGTTCTTC
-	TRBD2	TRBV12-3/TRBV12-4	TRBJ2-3	CASSPGLAGWSDTQYF	TGTGCCAGCAGCCCGGGACTAGCGGGATGGTCAGATACGCAGTATTTT
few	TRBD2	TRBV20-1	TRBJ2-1	CSASGTGLAVTNEQFF	TGCAGTGCTAGCGGAACGGGACTAGCGGTGACCAATGAGCAGTTCTTC
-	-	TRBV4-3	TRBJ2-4	CASSQERAGENIQYF	TGCGCCAGCAGCCAAGAACGGGCAGGGGAAAACATTCAGTACTTC